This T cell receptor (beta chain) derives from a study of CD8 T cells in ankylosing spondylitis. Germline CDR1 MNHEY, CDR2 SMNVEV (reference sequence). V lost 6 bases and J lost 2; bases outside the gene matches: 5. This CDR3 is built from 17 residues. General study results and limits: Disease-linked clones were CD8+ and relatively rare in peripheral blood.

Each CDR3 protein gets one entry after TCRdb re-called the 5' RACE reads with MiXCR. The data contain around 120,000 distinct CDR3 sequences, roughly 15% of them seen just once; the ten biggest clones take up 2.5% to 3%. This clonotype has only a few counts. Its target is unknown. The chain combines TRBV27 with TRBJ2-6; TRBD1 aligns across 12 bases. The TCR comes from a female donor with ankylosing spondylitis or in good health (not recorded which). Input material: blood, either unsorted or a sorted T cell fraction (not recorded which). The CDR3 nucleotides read TGTGCCAGCAGGCGAAGGGACAGGGGGCCTGGGGCCAACGTCCTGACTTTC. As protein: CASRRRDRGPGANVLTF. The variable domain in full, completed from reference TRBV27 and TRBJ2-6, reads EAQVTQNPRYLITVTGKKLTVTCSQNMNHEYMSWYRQDPGLGLRQIYYSMNVEVTDKGDVPEGYKVSRKEKRNFPLILESPSPNQTSLYFCASRRRDRGPGANVLTFGAGSRLTVL.